A selection of T cell receptor beta chains follows, all from one sample in a study of blood T cell repertoires in COVID-19. The assay was immunoSEQ multiplex PCR, and TCRdb's table has in-frame clones only and misses some. The table shows about 53,000 clones, with 86% occurring only once. The sequenced sample was peripheral blood. All receptors derive from a man aged 80 or over with acute or convalescent COVID-19. Each CDR3 is given with its conserved first and last residue. D genes are given only for firm matches. Clone size is stated in some rows and not others, as once, few, many or a class when expanded.

j_call v_call clone_size d_call cdr3_nt cdr3_aa
TRBJ2-7 TRBV4-2 . . TGTGCCAGCACCTCAGCGAGCTACGAGCAGTACTTC CASTSASYEQYF
TRBJ1-2 TRBV29-1 . . TGCAGCGTTGAAGGACGGGGGGGTGGCTACACCTTC CSVEGRGGGYTF
TRBJ1-1 TRBV5-1 few . TGCGCCAGCAGCTTGAACATGAACACTGAAGCTTTCTTT CASSLNMNTEAFF
TRBJ1-1 TRBV9 . TRBD1 TGTGCCAGCAGTCCCCGGGACAGGGAATTCGATGAAGCTTTCTTT CASSPRDREFDEAFF
TRBJ2-2 TRBV30 few TRBD1 TGTGCCTGGAGTCGACAGGGTACCGGGGAGCTGTTTTTT CAWSRQGTGELFF
TRBJ2-7 TRBV6-6 . . TGTGCCAGCAGTTTTAGGGGCGGGGAAACCTACGAGCAGTACTTC CASSFRGGETYEQYF
TRBJ2-1 TRBV19 . TRBD2 TGTGCCAGTAGTATGGGACTAGCGGCATACAATGAGCAGTTCTTC CASSMGLAAYNEQFF
TRBJ2-7 TRBV2 . . TGTGCCAGCAGCCTTAGCTCCTACGAGCAGTACTTC CASSLSSYEQYF
TRBJ1-5 TRBV12-3/TRBV12-4 . TRBD1 TGTGCCAGCAACGACAGGGGGCAACAGCCCCAGCATTTT CASNDRGQQPQHF
TRBJ2-5 TRBV13 . . TGTGCCAGCAGCTTATGGGCGGCGGGGGCCCAAGAGACCCAGTACTTC CASSLWAAGAQETQYF
TRBJ1-5 TRBV20-1 . TRBD1 TGCAGTGCTAGTTCTTACAGGGGGTACGGTCAGCCCCAGCATTTT CSASSYRGYGQPQHF
TRBJ1-1 TRBV3-1/TRBV3-2 once TRBD1 TGTGCCAGCAGCCAACCCCAGGGGGGGAACACTGAAGCTTTCTTT CASSQPQGGNTEAFF
TRBJ1-5 TRBV11-2 few TRBD1 TGTGCCAGCAGCCTAACAGGGACAGGGGGCAATCAGCCCCAGCATTTT CASSLTGTGGNQPQHF
TRBJ1-2 TRBV30 . TRBD1 TGTGCCTGGAGTGAATTCAAATGGACAGGGAGCCTCACCTTC CAWSEFKWTGSLTF
TRBJ2-3 TRBV6-6 . TRBD2 TGTGCCAGCAGACTAGCGGGGACGAGCACAGATACGCAGTATTTT CASRLAGTSTDTQYF
TRBJ2-7 TRBV2 . TRBD1 TGTGCCAGCAGTACCCCAGACAGGGGGTACGAGCAGTACTTC CASSTPDRGYEQYF
TRBJ1-1 TRBV27 . TRBD1 TGTGCCAGCAGTTTCTCGTTTTTGAGGGGGCAAGGTCACACTGAAGCTTTCTTT CASSFSFLRGQGHTEAFF
TRBJ2-6 TRBV3-1/TRBV3-2 . . TGTGCCAGCAGCCAAGATTATCGGGCCAACGTCCTGACTTTC CASSQDYRANVLTF
TRBJ2-3 TRBV5-1 . TRBD1 TGCGCCAGCAGCACTCAACAGGGGACCACAGATACGCAGTATTTT CASSTQQGTTDTQYF
TRBJ2-1 TRBV9 . . TGTGCCAGCAGCGTATCGGGGGACAGTGAGCAGTTCTTC CASSVSGDSEQFF
TRBJ1-5 TRBV27 . . TGTGCCAGCAGTTTACGAGAAACCAATCAGCCCCAGCATTTT CASSLRETNQPQHF
TRBJ2-7 TRBV5-1 . . TGCGCCAGCAGCTTAGAGGGATACGAGCAGTACTTC CASSLEGYEQYF
TRBJ1-2 TRBV28 . TRBD1 TGTGCCAGCAGTTTAACCGGGACAGGGGACTATGGCTACACCTTC CASSLTGTGDYGYTF
TRBJ1-1 TRBV7-3 . . TGTGCCAGCAGCTTAAGGCAGGGCTCTTACGCTTTCTTT CASSLRQGSYAFF
TRBJ2-5 TRBV7-2 . . TGTGCCAGCAGCTTAGGAGGCCTGGCGGGGGCCAGGGAGACCCAGTACTTC CASSLGGLAGARETQYF
TRBJ2-7 TRBV9 . . TGTGCCAGCAGCGTAGTGGGCGAGGGCTACGAGCAGTACTTC CASSVVGEGYEQYF
TRBJ1-2 TRBV25-1 . . TGTGCCAGCAGTGAATATATAAGGGGGGGACTCTATGGCTACACCTTC CASSEYIRGGLYGYTF
TRBJ2-3 TRBV25-1 once . TGTGCCAGCAGACCGACTGGTCCCGAGTGGCAGTATTTT CASRPTGPEWQYF
TRBJ1-1 TRBV12-3/TRBV12-4 . . TGTGCCAGCAGCACAGGTGTCACTGAAGCTTTCTTT CASSTGVTEAFF
TRBJ1-1 TRBV12-5 . TRBD1 TGTGCTAGTGGTTTCGGGACAGCTGAAGCTTTCTTT CASGFGTAEAFF
TRBJ2-5 TRBV3-1/TRBV3-2 . . TGTGCCAGCAGCCAAGATTTACCCCCTACGATCCAAGAGACCCAGTACTTC CASSQDLPPTIQETQYF
TRBJ2-2 TRBV19 . TRBD2 TGTGCCAGTAGTGCCCCCGGGACTAGAAAAACCGGGGAGCTGTTTTTT CASSAPGTRKTGELFF
TRBJ1-5 TRBV29-1 . . TGCAGCGTTGGACAGCAGGGGCAGCCCCAGCATTTT CSVGQQGQPQHF
TRBJ2-7 TRBV18 . TRBD1 TGTGCCAGCTCAAAGGGACAGTCCTACGAGCAGTACTTC CASSKGQSYEQYF
TRBJ1-4 TRBV6-5 once . TGTGCCAGCAGTTACTCGACGAGGACTAATGAAAAACTGTTTTTT CASSYSTRTNEKLFF
TRBJ1-1 TRBV3-1/TRBV3-2 . TRBD1 TGTGCCAGCAGCCCGACAGGGAGTAGGAACACTGAAGCTTTCTTT CASSPTGSRNTEAFF
TRBJ1-1 TRBV6-5 . . TGTGCCAGCACTTTAGATCGGGTGAACACTGAAGCTTTCTTT CASTLDRVNTEAFF
TRBJ2-2 TRBV25-1 . . TGTGCCAGCAGTGACCAGGGGAAACAGGGGGAGCTGTTTTTT CASSDQGKQGELFF
TRBJ2-5 TRBV5-1 once TRBD1 TGCGCCAGCAGCCAAACAGGGGGAGAGACCCAGTACTTC CASSQTGGETQYF
TRBJ2-3 TRBV6-6 once TRBD1 TGTGCCAGCGGGGAGACAGGGGGCACTGCAGATACGCAGTATTTT CASGETGGTADTQYF
TRBJ2-4 TRBV5-1 . . TGCGCCAGCAGCTTCGATACAGCGGATTCCAAAAACATTCAGTACTTC CASSFDTADSKNIQYF
TRBJ1-2 TRBV5-6 . TRBD1 TGTGCCAGCAGCCCGAGGACAGGGGCAGGAAAATATTTCTATGGCTACACCTTC CASSPRTGAGKYFYGYTF
TRBJ1-5 TRBV6-5 . . TGTGCCAGCAGTCTTACAGTTAGCAATCAGCCCCAGCATTTT CASSLTVSNQPQHF
TRBJ2-1 TRBV9 . TRBD2 TGTGCCAGCAGCGAGGGAGGGGATAACTACAATGAGCAGTTCTTC CASSEGGDNYNEQFF
TRBJ2-3 TRBV2 . TRBD2 TGTGCCAGCAAACTGAGCGGGGGTCCCCTGGATACGCAGTATTTT CASKLSGGPLDTQYF
TRBJ1-2 TRBV3-1/TRBV3-2 . . TGTGCCAGCAGCCAAAGGGGTTATGGCTACACCTTC CASSQRGYGYTF
TRBJ2-5 TRBV2 . . TGTGCCAGCAGTGAGGATCACATCTTCCAGGGGACCCAGTACTTC CASSEDHIFQGTQYF
TRBJ1-2 TRBV5-1 . TRBD1 TGCGCCAGCAGTTCTACAGGGGACTATGGCTACACCTTC CASSSTGDYGYTF
TRBJ1-5 TRBV11-2 . TRBD1 TGTGCCAGCAGCGTGGGACAGGAACAGCCCCAGCATTTT CASSVGQEQPQHF
TRBJ2-7 TRBV29-1 once TRBD1 TGCAGCGTGGGGACAGGACTTGCGCGTGAAAACTACGAGCAGTACTTC CSVGTGLARENYEQYF
TRBJ1-6 TRBV19 . . TGTGCCAGTAGTAGGATCGATAAGGGGTCACCCCTCCACTTT CASSRIDKGSPLHF
TRBJ2-1 TRBV5-1 . TRBD1 TGCGCCAGCAGCTTGGCAAGGGGGCCCGGCAATGAGCAGTTCTTC CASSLARGPGNEQFF
TRBJ1-6 TRBV19 . . TGTGCCAGTAGTCCGCGCGATTCACCCCTCCACTTT CASSPRDSPLHF
TRBJ1-4 TRBV29-1 . . TGCAGCGTTGGGGGGGGAAATGAAAAACTGTTTTTT CSVGGGNEKLFF
TRBJ1-1 TRBV14 . . TGTGCCAGCAGCTCCCGGGTGGGGGCTTTGGTGAACACTGAAGCTTTCTTT CASSSRVGALVNTEAFF
TRBJ2-1 TRBV6-5 . TRBD2 TGTGCCAGCAGCCGGGTAGGACTAGCGGGCAATGAGCAGTTCTTC CASSRVGLAGNEQFF
TRBJ2-7 TRBV2 . . TGTGCCAGCAGTGTAATGTACGAGCAGTACTTC CASSVMYEQYF
TRBJ1-3 TRBV3-1/TRBV3-2 . . TGTGCCAGCAGCCCCACAGGGAGCTCTGGAAACACCATATATTTT CASSPTGSSGNTIYF
TRBJ1-1 TRBV5-4 . . TGTGCCAGCAGCTTGGGGAGGGTGAACACTGAAGCTTTCTTT CASSLGRVNTEAFF